This paragraph covers one TCR beta chain sequence. Antigen specificity is unknown. The method was immunoSEQ multiplex PCR; TCRdb's version includes in-frame clones alone and lacks a portion of them. The data hold about 16,000 clones, with roughly four fifths observed a single time. The sample comes from a study of STAT3 mutations in large granular lymphocyte leukemia. Whole-study context: Canonical activating STAT3 mutations were detected in roughly half of the longitudinally sequenced T-LGLL patients. Over half of T-LGLL patients had one or more immunosuppressive regimens.

General study points: After therapy, 6 of 18 patients switched clonotypes, all new clones STAT3 wild type. In T-cell large granular lymphocyte leukemia, about half of patients showed multiple immunodominant subclonotypes. In several patients, dominant TCR clone burden exceeded STAT3 mutant burden, suggesting STAT3 mutation arose secondarily.

The germline V gene has CDR1 MNHEY and CDR2 SVGAGI. The CDR3 totals 12 residues. The V and J ends lost 5 bases and 15 bases respectively, with 17 bases between them. The sequence was obtained from a man aged 50 to 59 with T-cell large granular lymphocyte leukemia. Some clones in this sample may be carry-over from other donors' samples. The sample taken for sequencing was peripheral blood mononuclear cells. The chain recombines TRBV6-5 with TRBJ2-1, with D possibly being TRBD2 (6 bases). The CDR3 region is CASSTLGGLPFF. The CDR3 nucleotides read TGTGCCAGCAGTACCCTTGGGGGACTTCCGTTCTTC.